Given below is one TCR beta chain in context. Its antigen remains unidentified. The V segment lost 2 bases and the J segment 1 base; nucleotides outside the gene matches: 5. From germline, CDR1 is KGHSH and CDR2 LQKENI. The CDR3 is made up of 17 amino acids. Generated by immunoSEQ multiplex PCR, the TCRdb table keeps only in-frame clones and is missing some. The sample lists about 600,000 clones; 97% were seen once. This entry belongs to a study of shared clonotypes between healthy human individuals. Across the whole study: Per donor, three plates held CD4 naive cells, three held CD4 memory, two held CD8 naive and one held CD8 memory. Study results and caveats: The sharing of 5% to 6.5% of naive CD4 clonotypes was seen across a handful of donors. Some clonotypes were shared by all four sorted-subset donors, while others were not shared. The non-shared ones had lower generation probabilities than the shared ones.

There were only Caucasian adults among the donors, and all lived in Nashville, Tennessee. V usage is TRBV18 and J usage is TRBJ1-5; the match to TRBD1 covers 10 bases. The TCR was taken from a woman aged 25 to 39 in good health. Sequenced: naive CD4+ T cells sorted from blood. Subset denoted: CD45RA+ positively selected. The CDR3 protein is CASSPGLGQGSNQPQHF. CDR3 sequence (DNA): TGTGCCAGCTCACCAGGTTTGGGACAGGGGAGCAATCAGCCCCAGCATTTT.